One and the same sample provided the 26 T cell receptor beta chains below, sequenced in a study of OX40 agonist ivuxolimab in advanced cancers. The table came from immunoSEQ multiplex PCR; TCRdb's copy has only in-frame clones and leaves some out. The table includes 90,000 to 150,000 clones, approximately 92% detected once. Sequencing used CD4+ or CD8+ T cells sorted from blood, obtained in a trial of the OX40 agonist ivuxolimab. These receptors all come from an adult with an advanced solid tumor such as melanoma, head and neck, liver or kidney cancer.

CDR3 sequence reads: CASGSSGTGNQPQHF. In nucleotides, the CDR3 is TGTGCCAGTGGCTCCTCCGGGACAGGTAATCAGCCCCAGCATTTT. The chain links TRBV19 to TRBJ1-5; 8 nucleotides match TRBD1. Germline loops: CDR1 LNHDA, CDR2 SQIVND (reference sequence). After removal of 8 bases from V and 4 bases from J, the junction contained 10 bases not matched to a gene. The CDR3 totals 15 residues.

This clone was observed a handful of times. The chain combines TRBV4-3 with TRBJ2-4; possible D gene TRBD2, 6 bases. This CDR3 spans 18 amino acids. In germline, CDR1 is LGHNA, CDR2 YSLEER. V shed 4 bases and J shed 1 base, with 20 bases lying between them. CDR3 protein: CASSPGLEGGGAKNIQYF. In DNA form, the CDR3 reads TGCGCCAGCAGCCCGGGACTTGAGGGCGGTGGGGCCAAAAACATTCAGTACTTC.

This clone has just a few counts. The DNA of the CDR3 is TGTGCAAGTCGCCTCCTCGACAGGGTTTCCCACGAGCAGTACTTC. As protein: CASRLLDRVSHEQYF. The chain has TRBV12-2 and TRBJ2-7; TRBD1 is taken as the D call from the table, unchecked against the DNA. TRBV12-2 is termed a pseudogene. The CDR3 has 15 residues.

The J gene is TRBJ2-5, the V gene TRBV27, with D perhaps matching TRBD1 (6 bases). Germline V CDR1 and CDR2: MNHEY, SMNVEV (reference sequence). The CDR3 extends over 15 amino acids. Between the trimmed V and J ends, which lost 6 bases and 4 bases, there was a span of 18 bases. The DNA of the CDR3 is TGTGCCAGCAGACGCCGTACAGGGAGTCGAGAGACCCAGTACTTC. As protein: CASRRRTGSRETQYF.

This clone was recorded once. The CDR3: CASSYPWGRYQETQYF. The CDR3, as DNA: TGTGCCAGCAGTTACCCTTGGGGTAGGTACCAAGAGACCCAGTACTTC. V gene TRBV6-5 combines with J gene TRBJ2-5; D ambiguous. Germline CDR1 MNHEY, CDR2 SVGAGI. V was cut by 2 bases and J by 0 bases, with 13 bases left in between. This CDR3 spans 16 amino acids.

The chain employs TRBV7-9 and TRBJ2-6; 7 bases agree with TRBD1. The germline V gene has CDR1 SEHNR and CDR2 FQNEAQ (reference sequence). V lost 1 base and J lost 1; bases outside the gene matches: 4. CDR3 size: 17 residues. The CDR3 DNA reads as TGTGCCAGCAGCTTAGAGGGGGCAGGGTCTGGGGCCAACGTCCTGACTTTC. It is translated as CASSLEGAGSGANVLTF.

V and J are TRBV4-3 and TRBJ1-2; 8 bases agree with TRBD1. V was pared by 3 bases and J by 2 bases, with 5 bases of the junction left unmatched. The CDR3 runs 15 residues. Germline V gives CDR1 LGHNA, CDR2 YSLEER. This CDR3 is CASSQSGTGNYGYTF. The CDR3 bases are TGCGCCAGCAGCCAGTCCGGGACAGGCAACTATGGCTACACCTTC.

Here the CDR3 DNA reads TGTGCCAGCAGCTTGCCCCAGACGGGCTATGGCTACACCTTC. It specifies CASSLPQTGYGYTF. This chain joins TRBV5-5 and TRBJ1-2; D remains unclear. V was clipped by 1 base and J by 4 bases, with 11 bases between them. The CDR3 spans 14 residues. Germline CDR1 SGHKS, CDR2 YYEKEE (reference sequence).

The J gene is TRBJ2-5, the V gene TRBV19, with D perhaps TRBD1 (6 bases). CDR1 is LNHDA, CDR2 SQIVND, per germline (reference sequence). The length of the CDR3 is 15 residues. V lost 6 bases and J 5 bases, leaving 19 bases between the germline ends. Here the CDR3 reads CASRDLTGGLETQYF. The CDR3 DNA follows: TGTGCCAGTAGGGATCTGACAGGCGGCTTGGAGACCCAGTACTTC.

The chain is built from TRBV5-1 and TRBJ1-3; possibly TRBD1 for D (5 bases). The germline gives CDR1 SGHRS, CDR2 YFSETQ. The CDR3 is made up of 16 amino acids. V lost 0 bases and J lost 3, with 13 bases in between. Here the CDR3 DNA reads TGCGCCAGCAGCTTGGCCGGGGGTTCCTTTGGAAACACCATATATTTT. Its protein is CASSLAGGSFGNTIYF. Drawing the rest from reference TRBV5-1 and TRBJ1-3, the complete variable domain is KAGVTQTPRYLIKTRGQQVTLSCSPISGHRSVSWYQQTPGQGLQFLFEYFSETQRNKGNFPGRFSGRQFSNSRSEMNVSTLELGDSALYLCASSLAGGSFGNTIYFGEGSWLTVV.

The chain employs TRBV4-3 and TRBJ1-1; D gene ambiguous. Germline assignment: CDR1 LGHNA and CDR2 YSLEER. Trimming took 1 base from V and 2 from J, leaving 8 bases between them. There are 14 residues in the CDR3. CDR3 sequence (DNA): TGCGCCAGCAGCCAAGGGCAGCTTAACACTGAAGCTTTCTTT. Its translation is CASSQGQLNTEAFF.

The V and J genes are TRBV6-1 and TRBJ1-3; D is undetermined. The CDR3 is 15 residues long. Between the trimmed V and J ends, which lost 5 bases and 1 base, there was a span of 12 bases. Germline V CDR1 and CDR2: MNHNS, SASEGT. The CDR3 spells CASSPTDDSGNTIYF. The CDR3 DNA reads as TGTGCCAGCAGTCCAACGGATGATTCTGGAAACACCATATATTTT.

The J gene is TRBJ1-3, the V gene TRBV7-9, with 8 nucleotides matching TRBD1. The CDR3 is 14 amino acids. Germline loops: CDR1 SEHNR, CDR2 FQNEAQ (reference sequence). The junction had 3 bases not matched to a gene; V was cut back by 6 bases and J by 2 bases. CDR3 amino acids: CASSQGATGNTIYF. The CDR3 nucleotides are TGTGCCAGCAGTCAGGGGGCTACTGGAAACACCATATATTTT.

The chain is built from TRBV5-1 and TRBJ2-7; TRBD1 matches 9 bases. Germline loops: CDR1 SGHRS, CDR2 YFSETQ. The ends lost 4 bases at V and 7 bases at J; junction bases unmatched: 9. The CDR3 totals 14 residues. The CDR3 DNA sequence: TGCGCCAGCAGCACGGGACAGGGATATGGGGAGCAGTACTTC. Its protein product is CASSTGQGYGEQYF. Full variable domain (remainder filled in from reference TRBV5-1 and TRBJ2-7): KAGVTQTPRYLIKTRGQQVTLSCSPISGHRSVSWYQQTPGQGLQFLFEYFSETQRNKGNFPGRFSGRQFSNSRSEMNVSTLELGDSALYLCASSTGQGYGEQYFGPGTRLTVT.

CDR3 bases: TGTGCCACCAGCAGAGACCCCGGGGGCGGTGAGGAGCAGTTCTTC. This gives the protein CATSRDPGGGEEQFF. This chain joins TRBV15 and TRBJ2-1, with D possibly called TRBD1 or TRBD2 (6 bases each). V was shortened by 0 bases and J by 10 bases, with 16 bases between the two germline ends. The CDR3 consists of 15 residues. In germline, CDR1 is LNHNV, CDR2 YYDKDF (reference sequence). The full variable domain, its missing parts supplied by reference TRBV15 and TRBJ2-1, is DAMVIQNPRYQVTQFGKPVTLSCSQTLNHNVMYWYQQKSSQAPKLLFHYYDKDFNNEADTPDNFQSRRPNTSFCFLDIRSPGLGDTAMYLCATSRDPGGGEEQFFGPGTRLTVL.

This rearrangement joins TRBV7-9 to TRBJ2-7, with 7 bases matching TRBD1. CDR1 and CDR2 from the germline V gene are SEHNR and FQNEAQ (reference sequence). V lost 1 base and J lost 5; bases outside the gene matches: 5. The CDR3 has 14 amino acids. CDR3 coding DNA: TGTGCCAGCAGCTTAGGGGGACAGTTGGACGAGCAGTACTTC. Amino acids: CASSLGGQLDEQYF.

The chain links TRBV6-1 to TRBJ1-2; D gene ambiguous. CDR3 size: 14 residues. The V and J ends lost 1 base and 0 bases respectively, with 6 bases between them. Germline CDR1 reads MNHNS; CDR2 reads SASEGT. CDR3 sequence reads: CASSEGLANYGYTF. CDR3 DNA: TGTGCCAGCAGTGAAGGTTTGGCTAACTATGGCTACACCTTC.

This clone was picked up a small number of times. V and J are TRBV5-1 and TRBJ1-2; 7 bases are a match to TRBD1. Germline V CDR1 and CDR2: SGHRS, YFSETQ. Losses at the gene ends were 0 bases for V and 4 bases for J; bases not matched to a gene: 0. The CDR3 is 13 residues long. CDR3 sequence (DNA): TGCGCCAGCAGCTTGGGGACAGGCTATGGCTACACCTTC. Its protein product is CASSLGTGYGYTF.

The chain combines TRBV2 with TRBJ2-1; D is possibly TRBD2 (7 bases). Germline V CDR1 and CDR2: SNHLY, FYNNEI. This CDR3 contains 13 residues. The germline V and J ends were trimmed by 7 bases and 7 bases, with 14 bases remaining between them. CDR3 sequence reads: CASTWRGRNEQFF. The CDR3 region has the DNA TGTGCCAGCACTTGGCGGGGGCGTAATGAGCAGTTCTTC.

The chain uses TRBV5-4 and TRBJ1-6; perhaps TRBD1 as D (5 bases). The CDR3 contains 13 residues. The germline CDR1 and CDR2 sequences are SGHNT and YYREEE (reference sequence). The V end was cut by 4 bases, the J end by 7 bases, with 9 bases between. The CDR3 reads CASSTAGNSPLHF. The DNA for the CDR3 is TGTGCCAGCAGCACCGCAGGGAATTCACCCCTCCACTTT.

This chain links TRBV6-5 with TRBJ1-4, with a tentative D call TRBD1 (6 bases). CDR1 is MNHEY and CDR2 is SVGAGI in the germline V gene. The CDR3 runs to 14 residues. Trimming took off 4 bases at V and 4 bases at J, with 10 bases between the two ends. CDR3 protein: CASSSGAINEKLFF. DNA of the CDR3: TGTGCCAGCAGTTCAGGGGCGATTAATGAAAAACTGTTTTTT.

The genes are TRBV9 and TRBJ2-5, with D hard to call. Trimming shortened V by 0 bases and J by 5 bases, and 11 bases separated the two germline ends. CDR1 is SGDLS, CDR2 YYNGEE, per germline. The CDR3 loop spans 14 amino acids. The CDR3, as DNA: TGTGCCAGCAGCGTAGTTGGTGGTGCTGAGACCCAGTACTTC. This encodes CASSVVGGAETQYF.

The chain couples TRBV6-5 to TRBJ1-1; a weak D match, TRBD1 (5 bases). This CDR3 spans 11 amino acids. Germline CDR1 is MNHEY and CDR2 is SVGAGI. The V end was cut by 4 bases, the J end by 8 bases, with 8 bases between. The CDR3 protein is CASSLQVEAFF. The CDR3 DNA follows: TGTGCCAGCAGTTTACAGGTCGAAGCTTTCTTT.

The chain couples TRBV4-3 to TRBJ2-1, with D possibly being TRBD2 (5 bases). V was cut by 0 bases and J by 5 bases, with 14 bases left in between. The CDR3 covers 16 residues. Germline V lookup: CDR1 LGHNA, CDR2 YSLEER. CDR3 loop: CASSQDHRGRHNEQFF. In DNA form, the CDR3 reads TGCGCCAGCAGCCAAGATCACCGGGGTAGGCACAATGAGCAGTTCTTC.

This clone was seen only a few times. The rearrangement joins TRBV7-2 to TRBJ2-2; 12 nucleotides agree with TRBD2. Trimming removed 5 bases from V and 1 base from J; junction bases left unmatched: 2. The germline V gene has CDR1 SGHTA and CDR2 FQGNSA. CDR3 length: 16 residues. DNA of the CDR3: TGTGCCAGCAGCCTGGGACTAGCGGGGAACACCGGGGAGCTGTTTTTT. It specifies CASSLGLAGNTGELFF. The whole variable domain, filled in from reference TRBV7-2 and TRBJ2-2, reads GAGVSQSPSNKVTEKGKDVELRCDPISGHTALYWYRQSLGQGLEFLIYFQGNSAPDKSGLPSDRFSAERTGGSVSTLTIQRTQQEDSAVYLCASSLGLAGNTGELFFGEGSRLTVL.

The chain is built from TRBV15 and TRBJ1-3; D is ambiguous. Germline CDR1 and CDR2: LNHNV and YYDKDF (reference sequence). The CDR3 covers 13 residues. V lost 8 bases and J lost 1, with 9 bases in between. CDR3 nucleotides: TGTGCCACCGACACCCTGTCTGGAAACACCATATATTTT. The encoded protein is CATDTLSGNTIYF. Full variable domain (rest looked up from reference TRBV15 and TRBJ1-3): DAMVIQNPRYQVTQFGKPVTLSCSQTLNHNVMYWYQQKSSQAPKLLFHYYDKDFNNEADTPDNFQSRRPNTSFCFLDIRSPGLGDTAMYLCATDTLSGNTIYFGEGSWLTVV.